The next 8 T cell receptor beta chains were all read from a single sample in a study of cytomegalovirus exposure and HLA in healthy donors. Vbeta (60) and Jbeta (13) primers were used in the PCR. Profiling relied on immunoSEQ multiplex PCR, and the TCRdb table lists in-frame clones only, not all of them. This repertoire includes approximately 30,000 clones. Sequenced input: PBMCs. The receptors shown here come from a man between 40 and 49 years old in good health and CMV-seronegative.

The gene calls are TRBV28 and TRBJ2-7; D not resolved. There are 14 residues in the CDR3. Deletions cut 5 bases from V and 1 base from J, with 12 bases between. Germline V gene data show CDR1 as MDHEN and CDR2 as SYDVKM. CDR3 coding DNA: TGTGCCAGCAGTCCCCGACTTGGGTCCTACGAGCAGTACTTC. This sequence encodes CASSPRLGSYEQYF.

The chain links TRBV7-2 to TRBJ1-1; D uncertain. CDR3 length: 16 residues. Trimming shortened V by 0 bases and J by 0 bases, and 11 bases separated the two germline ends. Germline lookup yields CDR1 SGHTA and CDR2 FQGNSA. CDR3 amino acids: CASSLARRTMNTEAFF. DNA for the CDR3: TGTGCCAGCAGCTTAGCGAGAAGGACTATGAACACTGAAGCTTTCTTT.

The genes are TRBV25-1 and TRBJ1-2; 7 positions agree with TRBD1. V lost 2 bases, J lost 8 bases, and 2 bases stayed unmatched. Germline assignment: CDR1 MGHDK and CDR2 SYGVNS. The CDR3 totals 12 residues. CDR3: CASSERGQGYTF. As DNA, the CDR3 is TGTGCCAGCAGTGAAAGGGGGCAGGGCTACACCTTC.

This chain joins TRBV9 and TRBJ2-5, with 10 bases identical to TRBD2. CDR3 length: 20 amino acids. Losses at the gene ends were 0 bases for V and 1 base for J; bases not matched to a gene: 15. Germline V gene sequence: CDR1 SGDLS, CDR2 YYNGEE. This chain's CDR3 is CASSVGLGDTSGMLQETQYF. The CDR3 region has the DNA TGTGCCAGCAGCGTAGGTCTGGGTGACACTAGCGGGATGCTCCAAGAGACCCAGTACTTC.

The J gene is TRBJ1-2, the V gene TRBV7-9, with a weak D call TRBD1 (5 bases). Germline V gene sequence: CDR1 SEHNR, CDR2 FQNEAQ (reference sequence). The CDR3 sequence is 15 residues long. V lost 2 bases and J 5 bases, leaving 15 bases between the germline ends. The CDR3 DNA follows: TGTGCCAGCAGCTTACTGACGGACAAGTCGTATGGCTACACCTTC. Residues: CASSLLTDKSYGYTF.

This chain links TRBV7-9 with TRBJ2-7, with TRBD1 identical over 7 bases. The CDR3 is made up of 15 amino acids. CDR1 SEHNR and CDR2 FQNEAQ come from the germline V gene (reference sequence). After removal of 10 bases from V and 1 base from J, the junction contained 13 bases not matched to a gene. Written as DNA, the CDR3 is TGTGCCACAAAACCTCAGGGGGAGATGTCCTACGAGCAGTACTTC. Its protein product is CATKPQGEMSYEQYF.

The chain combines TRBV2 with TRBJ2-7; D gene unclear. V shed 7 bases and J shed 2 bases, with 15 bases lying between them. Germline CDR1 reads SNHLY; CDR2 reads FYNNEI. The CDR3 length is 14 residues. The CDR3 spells CASKNHPDTYEQYF. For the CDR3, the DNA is TGTGCCAGCAAGAACCACCCCGACACCTACGAGCAGTACTTC.

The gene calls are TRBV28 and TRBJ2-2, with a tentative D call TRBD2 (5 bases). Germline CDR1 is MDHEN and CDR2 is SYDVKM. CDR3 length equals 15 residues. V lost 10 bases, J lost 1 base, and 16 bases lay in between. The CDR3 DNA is TGTGCCACCACCCCGAGCGGATTGAACACCGGGGAGCTGTTTTTT. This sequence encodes CATTPSGLNTGELFF.